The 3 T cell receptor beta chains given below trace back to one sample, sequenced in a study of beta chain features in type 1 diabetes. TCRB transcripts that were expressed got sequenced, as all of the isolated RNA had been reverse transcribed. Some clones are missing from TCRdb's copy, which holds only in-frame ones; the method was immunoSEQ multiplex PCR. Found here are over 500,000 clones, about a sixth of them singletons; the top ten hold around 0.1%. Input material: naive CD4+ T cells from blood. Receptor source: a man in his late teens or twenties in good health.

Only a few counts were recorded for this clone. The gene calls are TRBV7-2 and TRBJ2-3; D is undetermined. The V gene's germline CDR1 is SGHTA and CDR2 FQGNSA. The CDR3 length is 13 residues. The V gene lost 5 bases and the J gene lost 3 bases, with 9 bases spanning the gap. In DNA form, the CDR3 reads TGTGCCAGCAGCCCCACAAGGACAGATACGCAGTATTTT. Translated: CASSPTRTDTQYF. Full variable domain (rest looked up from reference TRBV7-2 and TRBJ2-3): GAGVSQSPSNKVTEKGKDVELRCDPISGHTALYWYRQSLGQGLEFLIYFQGNSAPDKSGLPSDRFSAERTGGSVSTLTIQRTQQEDSAVYLCASSPTRTDTQYFGPGTRLTVL.

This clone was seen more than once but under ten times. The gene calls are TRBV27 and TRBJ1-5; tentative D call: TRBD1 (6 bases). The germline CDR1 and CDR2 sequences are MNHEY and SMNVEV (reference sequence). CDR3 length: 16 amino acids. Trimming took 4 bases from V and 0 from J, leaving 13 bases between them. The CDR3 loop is CASSSGTTYSNQPQHF. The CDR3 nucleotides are TGTGCCAGCAGTTCCGGGACAACTTATAGCAATCAGCCCCAGCATTTT.

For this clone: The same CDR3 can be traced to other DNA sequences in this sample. CDR3 nucleotides: TGTGCCAGCAGCCGCGGGGACGACTACGAGCAGTACTTC. It codes for CASSRGDDYEQYF. V usage is TRBV4-2 and J usage is TRBJ2-7; TRBD2 is a possible D gene (6 bases). Germline lookup yields CDR1 LGHNA and CDR2 YNFKEQ. The germline V and J ends were trimmed by 4 bases and 3 bases, with 10 bases remaining between them. This CDR3 has 13 amino acids.